The rows below give T cell receptor beta chains drawn from one sample of a study of T cell repertoires in cytomegalovirus infection. TCRdb re-called the reads through MiXCR, storing one row per CDR3 protein. The sample lists 250,000 to 350,000 distinct CDR3 sequences, about 23% occurring once. The sequencing sample was made of PBMCs. All receptors derive from a human donor in good health (CMV status not recorded). Some clones in this sample may be carry-over from other donors' samples. CDR3s include the opening cysteine and the closing phenylalanine or tryptophan. D genes are given only for firm matches. Only some rows state a clone size, as once, few, many or a class for expanded clones.

d_gene,abundance,v_gene,j_gene,CDR3aa,CDR3nt
.,.,TRBV20-1,TRBJ1-4,CSAILQGLKEKLFF,TGCAGTGCTATACTCCAGGGATTAAAAGAAAAACTGTTTTTT
TRBD2,.,TRBV14,TRBJ2-7,CASSPPPSGTSYEQYF,TGTGCCAGCAGCCCCCCCCCTAGCGGGACCTCCTACGAGCAGTACTTC
TRBD2,.,TRBV11-2,TRBJ2-1,CASSTTGTSGSPVYNEQFF,TGTGCCAGCAGCACGACCGGGACTAGCGGGAGTCCGGTATACAATGAGCAGTTCTTC
.,.,TRBV2,TRBJ2-5,CASLRERQETQYF,TGTGCCAGCCTCCGGGAAAGACAAGAGACCCAGTACTTC
.,.,TRBV5-1,TRBJ2-7,CASNLDGTYEQYF,TGCGCCAGCAACCTAGACGGAACCTACGAGCAGTACTTC
.,few,TRBV5-4,TRBJ2-5,CASSLASSEQETQYF,TGTGCCAGCAGCTTGGCCTCTAGCGAGCAAGAGACCCAGTACTTC
TRBD2,many,TRBV7-2,TRBJ2-7,CASSPGLAGVGEQYF,TGTGCCAGCAGCCCCGGACTAGCGGGAGTGGGAGAGCAGTACTTC
TRBD1,few,TRBV7-3,TRBJ2-3,CASSLRDRGDTDTQYF,TGTGCCAGCAGCTTAAGAGACAGGGGGGACACAGATACGCAGTATTTT
TRBD2,many,TRBV11-2,TRBJ2-1,CASSLGTSGGAYNEQFF,TGTGCCAGCAGCTTAGGGACTAGCGGGGGGGCCTACAATGAGCAGTTCTTC
TRBD2,.,TRBV7-3,TRBJ2-2,CASSTTSGSFYTGELFF,TGTGCCAGCAGCACGACTAGCGGGAGTTTCTACACCGGGGAGCTGTTTTTT
TRBD1,many,TRBV12-5,TRBJ2-3,CASGSGTGVLEEQYF,TGTGCTAGTGGTTCCGGGACAGGGGTACTCGAGGAGCAGTATTTT
TRBD2,.,TRBV29-1,TRBJ2-3,CSGTSGQHTQYF,TGCAGCGGGACTAGCGGACAACATACGCAGTATTTT
.,.,TRBV11-2,TRBJ2-7,CASSRLYEQYF,TGTGCCAGCAGCCGTCTCTACGAGCAGTACTTC
.,many,TRBV11-2,TRBJ1-2,CASSSLTGVREYGYTF,TGTGCCAGCAGCTCTTTGACAGGAGTGAGGGAATATGGCTACACCTTC
.,many,TRBV7-2,TRBJ2-1,CASSYARYNEQFF,TGTGCCAGCAGTTACGCCCGGTACAATGAGCAGTTCTTC
TRBD2,few,TRBV20-1,TRBJ2-7,CSALSGWGTRSYEQYF,TGCAGTGCCCTTTCGGGATGGGGGACTAGGTCCTACGAGCAGTACTTC
TRBD2,.,TRBV7-2,TRBJ2-3,CASSFHGGRGDTQYF,TGTGCCAGCAGCTTCCATGGCGGGAGGGGAGATACGCAGTATTTT
TRBD2,once,TRBV29-1,TRBJ2-3,CSVEAGTSGTDTQYF,TGCAGCGTTGAGGCCGGGACTAGCGGCACAGATACGCAGTATTTT
TRBD1,few,TRBV5-1,TRBJ2-7,CASSSPPGGGTNEQYF,TGCGCCAGCAGCTCTCCCCCAGGGGGCGGAACCAACGAGCAGTACTTC
.,many,TRBV7-9,TRBJ1-2,CASSLGLDGYTF,TGTGCCAGCAGCTTAGGGCTAGATGGCTACACCTTC
.,few,TRBV5-6,TRBJ1-1,CASSPMTGWNTEAFF,TGTGCCAGCAGCCCGATGACAGGTTGGAACACTGAAGCTTTCTTT
.,many,TRBV12-3/TRBV12-4,TRBJ1-1,CASSLSIPGTEAFF,TGTGCCAGCAGTTTAAGCATCCCCGGGACGGAAGCTTTCTTT
.,.,TRBV5-1,TRBJ2-1,CASSLDALNEQFF,TGCGCCAGCAGCTTGGATGCCCTCAATGAGCAGTTCTTC
TRBD2,.,TRBV28,TRBJ2-7,CASSSLAGGAYEQYF,TGTGCCAGCAGTTCGCTAGCGGGGGGGGCCTACGAGCAGTACTTC
TRBD1,few,TRBV12-3/TRBV12-4,TRBJ1-2,CASSTGQGVYGYTF,TGTGCCAGCAGCACAGGACAGGGCGTCTATGGCTACACCTTC
.,.,TRBV7-6,TRBJ2-5,CASSPRVSAEETQYF,TGTGCCAGCAGCCCCCGGGTTAGCGCTGAAGAGACCCAGTACTTC
.,few,TRBV19,TRBJ1-5,CASSKLTDQPQHF,TGTGCCAGTAGTAAGCTTACAGATCAGCCCCAGCATTTT
.,many,TRBV7-2,TRBJ1-6,CASGSSYNSPLHF,TGTGCCAGCGGGAGCTCCTATAATTCACCCCTCCACTTT
.,few,TRBV10-3,TRBJ2-6,CAISELRRTFGANVLTF,TGTGCCATCAGTGAATTGAGGCGAACATTTGGGGCCAACGTCCTGACTTTC
TRBD2,many,TRBV11-2,TRBJ2-7,CASSLARLADYEQYF,TGTGCCAGCAGCTTAGCCCGGCTAGCGGATTACGAGCAGTACTTC
.,.,TRBV6-2/TRBV6-3,TRBJ2-1,CASSYSQVANEQFF,TGTGCCAGCAGTTACTCCCAGGTGGCGAATGAGCAGTTCTTC
.,.,TRBV5-1,TRBJ2-3,CASSLSGASTDTQYF,TGCGCCAGCAGCTTGTCTGGTGCTAGCACAGATACGCAGTATTTT
TRBD2,few,TRBV7-6,TRBJ2-3,CASSNRLAGGRWATQYF,TGTGCCAGCAGCAATCGACTAGCGGGGGGTCGATGGGCTACGCAGTATTTT
.,.,TRBV12-3/TRBV12-4,TRBJ1-5,CASSLSVMAGLNQPQHF,TGTGCCAGCAGTCTTTCCGTTATGGCAGGGTTGAATCAGCCCCAGCATTTT